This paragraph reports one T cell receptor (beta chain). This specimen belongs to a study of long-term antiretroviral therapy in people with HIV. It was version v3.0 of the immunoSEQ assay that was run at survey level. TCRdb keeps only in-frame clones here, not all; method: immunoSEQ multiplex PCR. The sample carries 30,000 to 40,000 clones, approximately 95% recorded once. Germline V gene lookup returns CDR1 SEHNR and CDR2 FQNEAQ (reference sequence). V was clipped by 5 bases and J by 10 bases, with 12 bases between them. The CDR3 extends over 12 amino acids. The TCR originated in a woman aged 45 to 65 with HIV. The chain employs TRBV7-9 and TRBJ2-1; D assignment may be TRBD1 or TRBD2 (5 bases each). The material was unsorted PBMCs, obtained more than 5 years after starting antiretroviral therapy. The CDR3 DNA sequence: TGTGCCAGCAGCCCTCAGGGCGGGGAGCAGTTCTTC. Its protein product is CASSPQGGEQFF. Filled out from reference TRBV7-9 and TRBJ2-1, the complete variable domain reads DTGVSQNPRHKITKRGQNVTFRCDPISEHNRLYWYRQTLGQGPEFLTYFQNEAQLEKSRLLSDRFSAERPKGSFSTLEIQRTEQGDSAMYLCASSPQGGEQFFGPGTRLTVL.